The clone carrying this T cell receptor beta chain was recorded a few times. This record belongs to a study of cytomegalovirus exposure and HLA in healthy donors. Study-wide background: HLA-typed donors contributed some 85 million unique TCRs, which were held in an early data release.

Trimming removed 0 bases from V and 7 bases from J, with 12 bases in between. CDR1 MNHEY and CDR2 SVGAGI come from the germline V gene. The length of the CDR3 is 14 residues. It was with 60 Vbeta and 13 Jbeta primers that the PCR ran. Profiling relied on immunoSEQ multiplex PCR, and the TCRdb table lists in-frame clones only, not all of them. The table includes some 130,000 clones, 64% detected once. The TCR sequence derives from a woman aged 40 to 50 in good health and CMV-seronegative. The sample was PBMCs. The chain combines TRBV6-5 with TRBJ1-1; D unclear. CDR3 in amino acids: CASSYSESTGEAFF. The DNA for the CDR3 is TGTGCCAGCAGTTACTCTGAGTCGACTGGTGAAGCTTTCTTT.